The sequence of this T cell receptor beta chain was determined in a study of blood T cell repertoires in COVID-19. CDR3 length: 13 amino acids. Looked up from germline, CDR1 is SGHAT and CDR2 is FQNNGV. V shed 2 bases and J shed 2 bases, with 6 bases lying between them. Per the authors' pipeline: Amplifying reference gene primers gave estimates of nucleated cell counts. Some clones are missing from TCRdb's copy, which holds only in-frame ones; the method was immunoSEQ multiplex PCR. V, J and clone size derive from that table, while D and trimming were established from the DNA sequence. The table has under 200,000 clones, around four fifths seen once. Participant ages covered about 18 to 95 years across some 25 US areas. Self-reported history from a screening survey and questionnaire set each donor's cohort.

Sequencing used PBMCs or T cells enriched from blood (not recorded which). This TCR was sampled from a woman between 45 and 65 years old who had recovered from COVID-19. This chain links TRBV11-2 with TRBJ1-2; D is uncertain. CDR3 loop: CASSLPGNYGYTF. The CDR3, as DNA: TGTGCCAGCAGCTTACCAGGAAACTATGGCTACACCTTC.